This T cell receptor (beta chain) originates from a study of T cell responses to AZD1222 COVID-19 vaccine. Study-level findings and limits: Increases in Spike-specific TCR breadth and depth were seen after two AZD1222 doses.

Only in-frame clones appear in the TCRdb table, and some are missing; sequencing was by immunoSEQ multiplex PCR. The repertoire holds 150,000 or so clones, more than 90% seen once, with approximately 20% in the top ten. This clone was seen once. What it binds is not known. Germline CDR1 is SGHDT and CDR2 is YYEEEE. The CDR3 length is 14 residues. V was pared by 1 base and J by 6 bases, with 14 bases between. The genes are TRBV5-6 and TRBJ2-7; unclear D gene. This sequence originates from an adult in good health. The sequencing here drew on peripheral blood, taken on day 0 of AZD1222 vaccination. CDR3 amino acids: CASSLSDGYREQYF. The CDR3 DNA is TGTGCCAGCAGCTTGTCGGACGGGTACCGCGAGCAGTACTTC.